Listed below are T cell receptor beta chains from one sample, sequenced in a study of blood T cells in healthy people across ages. MiXCR was run by TCRdb on the 5' RACE reads, yielding one entry per CDR3 protein. The table has about 1.5 million distinct CDR3 sequences, about 45% seen once. Material: blood. The receptors come from a woman younger than 30 in good health. CDR3s include the opening cysteine and the closing phenylalanine or tryptophan. A D gene is named only where the DNA matches it firmly. The size field is filled for only some rows; it gives once, few, many or a size class.

J	V	D	size	CDR3	DNA
TRBJ2-1	TRBV7-2	TRBD2	.	CASSFAPPLLAARTNEQFF	TGTGCCAGCAGCTTCGCCCCTCCACTACTAGCGGCTAGGACAAATGAGCAGTTCTTC
TRBJ2-1	TRBV12-3/TRBV12-4	.	few	CASRGRPEGSSYNEQFF	TGTGCCAGCAGAGGTCGGCCTGAGGGATCCTCCTACAATGAGCAGTTCTTC
TRBJ1-1	TRBV3-1	.	few	CASSQVVLGRLFF	TGTGCCAGCAGCCAAGTGGTTTTAGGCAGACTTTTCTTT
TRBJ2-7	TRBV29-1	.	few	CSAVGFSGEQYF	TGCAGCGCCGTCGGGTTTTCTGGCGAGCAGTACTTC
TRBJ1-2	TRBV18	.	.	CASSPLEGDGYTF	TGTGCCAGCTCACCATTGGAAGGGGACGGCTACACCTTC
TRBJ2-1	TRBV4-2	.	.	CASSQERPDNERFF	TGTGCCAGCAGCCAAGAACGGCCAGACAATGAGCGGTTCTTC
TRBJ1-2	TRBV6-5	.	few	CAAKGQNYGYTF	TGTGCCGCCAAGGGGCAGAACTATGGCTACACCTTC
TRBJ1-2	TRBV3-1	.	.	CASSQVKGSGCGYTF	TGTGCCAGCAGCCAAGTGAAGGGGTCGGGCTGTGGCTACACCTTC
TRBJ1-2	TRBV12-3/TRBV12-4	.	few	CASSPRGAHGYTF	TGTGCCAGCAGCCCCCGGGGGGCGCACGGCTACACCTTC
TRBJ2-6	TRBV4-3	TRBD1	.	CASSQDSRGMEFSGANVLTF	TGCGCCAGCAGCCAAGATTCCAGGGGGATGGAGTTCTCTGGGGCCAACGTCCTGACTTTC
TRBJ2-3	TRBV27	.	.	CASSVGENTDTQYF	TGTGCCAGCAGTGTTGGAGAAAACACAGATACGCAGTATTTT
TRBJ1-2	TRBV29-1	.	.	CSVEAPGGANYGYTF	TGCAGCGTTGAGGCTCCCGGGGGTGCTAACTATGGCTACACCTTC